The T cell receptor beta chain described here comes from a study of blood T cell repertoires in COVID-19. Overall study: Collection of acute and convalescent COVID-19 samples took place in the United States, Italy and Spain.

The study assigned cohorts using participant-reported clinical history. The ends lost 1 base at V and 7 bases at J; junction bases unmatched: 10. The germline CDR1 and CDR2 sequences are SGHAT and FQNNGV. The CDR3 length is 16 residues. Source study methods: Scientists estimated how many nucleated cells there were by amplifying reference gene primers. Assay used: immunoSEQ multiplex PCR; TCRdb lists only in-frame clones, some missing. V and J calls plus clone size are reproduced from that table; the DNA served to infer D and trimming. The table includes about 210,000 clones, over 75% detected once. Sequencing was carried out using PBMCs or T cells enriched from blood (not recorded which). J is TRBJ2-5 and V is TRBV11-2; 9 positions match TRBD1. The sequence came from a man aged 25-45 years in a cohort exposed to, infected with or recovered from COVID-19 (not recorded which). The CDR3 protein is CASSLVGGQGGMTQYF. The DNA for the CDR3 is TGTGCCAGCAGCTTAGTGGGGGGACAGGGAGGAATGACCCAGTACTTC.